This is a list of T cell receptor beta chains from one sample in a study of Ad26.COV2.S vaccination and SARS-CoV-2 variants. The data were produced by immunoSEQ multiplex PCR, yet TCRdb's version contains in-frame clones alone and is incomplete. The repertoire holds roughly 320,000 clones, with 86% as singletons. The sequencing used peripheral blood, collected in a trial of Ad26.COV2.S vaccine versus placebo. These receptors originate from a person aged 18 to 65 who received the Ad26.COV2.S COVID-19 vaccine or a placebo. Each CDR3 is given with its conserved first and last residue. The D gene is left open where the match is weak. The listing skips clone size in some rows; elsewhere it reads once, few, many or a size class.

>15|-|TRBJ2-7|TRBV5-1|-
CASSLGEDSSYEQYF
TGCGCCAGCAGCTTGGGTGAAGACTCCAGCTACGAGCAGTACTTC
>15|-|TRBJ2-3|TRBV7-9|-
CASSLATRGRDTQYF
TGTGCCAGCAGCTTAGCGACTCGGGGGAGAGATACGCAGTATTTT
>15|once|TRBJ1-5|TRBV20-1|-
CSASWQGSGNQPQHF
TGCAGTGCTAGTTGGCAGGGGAGCGGCAATCAGCCCCAGCATTTT
>14|-|TRBJ2-7|TRBV10-3|TRBD1
CAIRGDRGVYEQYF
TGTGCCATCAGGGGGGACAGGGGGGTCTACGAGCAGTACTTC
>16|-|TRBJ2-1|TRBV3-1/TRBV3-2|-
CASSQDRGSSYNEQFF
TGTGCCAGCAGCCAAGATCGGGGGAGCTCCTACAATGAGCAGTTCTTC
>16|-|TRBJ2-4|TRBV14|-
CASSPATLRAKNIQYF
TGTGCCAGCAGCCCCGCCACCCTCCGGGCCAAAAACATTCAGTACTTC
>15|once|TRBJ2-7|TRBV7-2|TRBD1
CASSIKMGQAYEQYF
TGTGCCAGCAGCATAAAAATGGGACAGGCCTACGAGCAGTACTTC
>17|-|TRBJ2-5|TRBV6-1|-
CASSASGGGEPKETQYF
TGTGCCAGCAGTGCATCAGGGGGGGGTGAGCCTAAAGAGACCCAGTACTTC
>13|many|TRBJ2-7|TRBV14|TRBD1
CASSLGQGWEQYF
TGTGCCAGCAGCCTCGGACAGGGATGGGAGCAGTACTTC
>18|-|TRBJ1-1|TRBV14|-
CASSPGGAASSKNTEAFF
TGTGCCAGCAGCCCGGGGGGGGCAGCAAGTTCGAAGAACACTGAAGCTTTCTTT
>14|-|TRBJ2-3|TRBV9|TRBD2
CASSDGTRFGTQYF
TGTGCCAGCAGCGATGGGACTAGGTTCGGGACGCAGTATTTT
>14|-|TRBJ2-7|TRBV21-1|-
CASSKLAGNYEQYF
TGTGCCAGCAGCAAATTGGCGGGGAACTACGAGCAGTACTTC
>19|-|TRBJ2-3|TRBV6-2/TRBV6-3|TRBD1
CASSYRGPLTGVGTDTQYF
TGTGCCAGCAGTTACAGGGGACCCTTGACAGGGGTAGGGACAGATACGCAGTATTTT
>17|-|TRBJ1-2|TRBV19|-
CASSTPPGRGPTYGYTF
TGTGCCAGTAGTACCCCCCCGGGGCGGGGGCCTACCTATGGCTACACCTTC
>15|-|TRBJ2-5|TRBV19|-
CASSIGGLPSEAQYF
TGTGCCAGTAGTATAGGGGGCCTACCGTCAGAGGCCCAGTACTTC
>14|-|TRBJ2-3|TRBV5-1|-
CASSLGKSTDTQYF
TGCGCCAGCAGCTTGGGGAAGAGCACAGATACGCAGTATTTT
>20|-|TRBJ2-1|TRBV7-9|-
CASSMTTVTRRRIGYNEQFF
TGTGCCAGCAGCATGACGACCGTGACTCGCCGGAGAATCGGCTACAATGAGCAGTTCTTC
>14|few|TRBJ1-4|TRBV5-5|-
CASSLGGNNEKLFF
TGTGCCAGCAGCTTGGGGGGGAATAATGAAAAACTGTTTTTT
>14|-|TRBJ1-5|TRBV18|TRBD1
CASSHGQGGQPQHF
TGTGCCAGCTCCCATGGACAGGGTGGTCAGCCCCAGCATTTT
>12|-|TRBJ1-2|TRBV19|-
CASRSWLEGYTF
TGTGCCAGTAGAAGCTGGTTGGAGGGCTACACCTTC
>15|-|TRBJ1-2|TRBV7-8|TRBD1
CASSLALQGFYGYTF
TGTGCCAGCAGCTTAGCCCTACAGGGGTTCTATGGCTACACCTTC
>14|once|TRBJ1-5|TRBV7-8|-
CASSEEGRGQPQHF
TGTGCCAGCAGCGAAGAAGGGCGGGGGCAGCCCCAGCATTTT
>13|-|TRBJ1-1|TRBV5-1|-
CASSLNGGTEAFF
TGCGCCAGCAGCTTGAATGGGGGCACTGAAGCTTTCTTT
>14|-|TRBJ1-6|TRBV11-2|-
CASSLKPGHSPLHF
TGTGCCAGCAGCTTAAAACCCGGGCATTCACCCCTCCACTTT
>15|-|TRBJ2-7|TRBV2|-
CASRKTLDGVYEQYF
TGTGCCAGCAGAAAAACCCTGGACGGGGTTTACGAGCAGTACTTC
>15|few|TRBJ1-5|TRBV28|-
CASSLWQGNNQPQHF
TGTGCCAGCAGTTTATGGCAGGGGAACAATCAGCCCCAGCATTTT
>17|-|TRBJ2-1|TRBV27|TRBD2
CASAGTSGFASYNEQFF
TGTGCCAGCGCCGGGACTAGCGGCTTCGCCTCCTACAATGAGCAGTTCTTC
>12|-|TRBJ2-7|TRBV18|-
CASSPGGYEQYF
TGTGCCAGCTCACCAGGGGGTTACGAGCAGTACTTC
>16|-|TRBJ2-2|TRBV10-3|-
CAISERDLGAGGELFF
TGTGCCATCAGTGAACGGGATCTGGGGGCAGGCGGGGAGCTGTTTTTT
>11|-|TRBJ1-2|TRBV30|-
CAWSPKQGYTF
TGTGCCTGGAGTCCAAAGCAAGGCTACACCTTC
>14|-|TRBJ2-7|TRBV25-1|TRBD1
CASRGQGTVHEQYF
TGTGCCAGCAGAGGACAGGGGACGGTTCACGAGCAGTACTTC
>18|once|TRBJ2-2|TRBV4-2|-
CASSQVPIWGADTGELFF
TGTGCCAGCAGCCAAGTACCTATTTGGGGGGCGGACACCGGGGAGCTGTTTTTT
>15|once|TRBJ1-1|TRBV6-5|TRBD1
CASSYSSNRGTEAFF
TGTGCCAGCAGTTACTCGAGTAACAGGGGCACTGAAGCTTTCTTT
>15|-|TRBJ1-1|TRBV7-9|-
CASSRPKGVDTEAFF
TGTGCCAGCAGCCGGCCCAAAGGGGTGGACACTGAAGCTTTCTTT
>14|-|TRBJ2-2|TRBV6-5|TRBD1
CASSSTGGAGELFF
TGTGCCAGCAGTTCGACAGGGGGTGCCGGGGAGCTGTTTTTT
>14|-|TRBJ1-2|TRBV2|-
CASLLTALNYGYTF
TGTGCCAGTCTTTTAACAGCCTTAAACTATGGCTACACCTTC
>18|-|TRBJ2-7|TRBV24-1|-
CATSAPPRTIPSSYEQYF
TGTGCCACCAGTGCTCCCCCCCGGACAATTCCGAGCTCCTACGAGCAGTACTTC
>14|-|TRBJ1-2|TRBV5-1|TRBD1
CASSPPDRARGYTF
TGCGCCAGCAGCCCGCCCGACAGGGCGAGAGGCTATACCTTC
>13|-|TRBJ2-5|TRBV18|TRBD1
CASSVDREETQYF
TGTGCCAGCTCAGTGGACAGGGAAGAGACCCAGTACTTC
>15|-|TRBJ2-3|TRBV6-6|TRBD2
CASHELAGSTDTQYF
TGTGCCAGCCACGAACTAGCGGGGAGCACAGATACGCAGTATTTT